The entry that follows covers one T cell receptor (beta chain) sequence. The antigen is unknown. The data were taken from a study of cytomegalovirus exposure and HLA in healthy donors. Looking at the study overall: HLA-typed donors were the source of about 90 million unique TCRs held in an early data release. Findings and limits, study-wide: Researchers catalogued about 150 TCR beta chains as cytomegalovirus-associated.

In the PCR, 60 Vbeta and 13 Jbeta primers were used. The protocol was immunoSEQ multiplex PCR, while the TCRdb copy is restricted to in-frame clones and leaves out a portion. Of about 280,000 clones in the sample, around nine tenths were seen once. V lost 2 bases, J lost 4 bases, and 7 bases lay in between. The germline V gene has CDR1 SGHVS and CDR2 FQNEAQ. The CDR3 covers 13 residues. The receptor's source is a woman between 18 and 29 years old in good health and CMV-seronegative. This chain joins TRBV7-8 and TRBJ2-3; no reliable D call. The sample taken for sequencing was PBMCs. CDR3 nucleotides: TGTGCCAGCAGCTTACCGGTGGCAGATACGCAGTATTTT. Its translation: CASSLPVADTQYF.